The sequence of this TCR beta chain was determined in a study of monozygotic twins with inflammatory bowel disease. An amount of about 4,000 ng of total RNA was used for each TCR library. TCRdb processed the 5' RACE reads again and assigns one entry to each CDR3 protein, with no DNA. This sample's table reports 310,000 or so distinct CDR3 sequences. The CDR3 loop spans 18 amino acids. Germline-derived CDR1 and CDR2 are DFQATT and SNEGSKA (reference sequence). This chain joins TRBV20-1 and TRBJ2-1; checking the TCRdb D call of TRBD2 is not possible without DNA. Sequencing input: blood. The TCR comes from a human donor with ulcerative colitis or Crohn's disease, or a healthy co-twin of an affected twin (not recorded which). The CDR3 loop is CSARPGLAGGSSYNEQFF.